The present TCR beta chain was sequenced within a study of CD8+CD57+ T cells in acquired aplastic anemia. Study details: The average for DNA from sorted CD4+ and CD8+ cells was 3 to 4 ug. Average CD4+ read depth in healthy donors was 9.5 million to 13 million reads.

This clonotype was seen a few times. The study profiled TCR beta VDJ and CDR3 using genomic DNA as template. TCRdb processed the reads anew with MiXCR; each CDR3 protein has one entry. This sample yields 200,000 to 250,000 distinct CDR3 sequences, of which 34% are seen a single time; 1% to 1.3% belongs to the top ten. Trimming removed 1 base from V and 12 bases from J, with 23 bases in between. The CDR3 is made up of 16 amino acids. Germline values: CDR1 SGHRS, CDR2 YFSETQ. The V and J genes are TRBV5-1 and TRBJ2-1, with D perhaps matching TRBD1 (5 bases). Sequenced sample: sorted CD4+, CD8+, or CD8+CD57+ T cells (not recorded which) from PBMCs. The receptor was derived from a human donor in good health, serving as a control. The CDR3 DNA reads TGCGCCAGCAGCTTGAGGACGCCGTCGGACACCTTTGGGCAGTTCTTC. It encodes CASSLRTPSDTFGQFF.